The TCR beta chain under discussion was sequenced for a study of blood T cells in healthy people across ages. Drawing of peripheral blood yielded about 9.7 milliliters from each donor. The CDR3 length is 17 residues. Germline CDR1 reads SGHVS; CDR2 reads FQNEAQ. Germline trimming cut 2 bases from V and 3 bases from J; bases unmatched to any gene: 6. To note about this clonotype: Its specificity is not known.

The study, taken as a whole, reports: Long-lived donors exceeded aged donors in naive CD4+ cells and diversity.

Through a sample-barcoded 5' primer and a J-beta primer mix, a second PCR was run for roughly 7 to 12 cycles. Every sample produced at least 2.5 million CDR3-containing paired-end reads. TCRdb analysed the 5' RACE reads with MiXCR anew, one entry per CDR3 protein. The sample yields nearly 1 million distinct CDR3 sequences, 45% to 60% seen once. The sample was blood. This clonotype was sampled from a woman aged 55-70 years in good health. This sequence joins TRBV7-8 and TRBJ2-1; 11 positions agree with TRBD2. The CDR3 sequence: CASSLYPGLADYNEQFF. The CDR3 nucleotides read TGTGCCAGCAGCTTATACCCGGGACTAGCGGACTACAATGAGCAGTTCTTC.